This is a list of T cell receptor beta chains from one sample in a study of cytomegalovirus exposure and HLA in healthy donors. The assay was immunoSEQ multiplex PCR, and TCRdb's table has in-frame clones only and misses some. The sample shows 150,000 to 200,000 clones, approximately 80% of them seen only once. Material: PBMCs. The receptors come from a woman aged 50 to 60 in good health and CMV-seronegative. CDR3s include the opening cysteine and the closing phenylalanine or tryptophan. D genes are given only for firm matches. Expanded clones get a size class; other rows say once, few or many, or leave the size out.

CDR3 protein	CDR3 DNA	clone size	V gene	J gene	D gene
CASSTRDGADTQYF	TGTGCCAGCAGTACCCGGGATGGCGCAGATACGCAGTATTTT	.	TRBV27	TRBJ2-3	.
CASGGTGGPPYEQYF	TGTGCCAGCGGTGGGACAGGGGGACCCCCCTACGAGCAGTACTTC	few	TRBV28	TRBJ2-7	TRBD1
CASSPRLAEGGETQYF	TGCGCCAGCAGCCCCCGACTAGCGGAGGGGGGAGAGACCCAGTACTTC	.	TRBV4-3	TRBJ2-5	TRBD2
CASSFLAGVAGELFF	TGTGCCAGCAGCTTTTTAGCGGGGGTCGCCGGGGAGCTGTTTTTT	.	TRBV7-2	TRBJ2-2	TRBD2
CASSVDGGAGDTQYF	TGTGCCAGCAGCGTAGACGGGGGGGCCGGAGATACGCAGTATTTT	.	TRBV9	TRBJ2-3	TRBD2
CASSFDRGNYGYTF	TGTGCCAGCAGCTTCGACAGGGGGAACTATGGCTACACCTTC	.	TRBV7-2	TRBJ1-2	TRBD1
CASLTGKGSNEQFF	TGTGCCAGTCTCACAGGGAAAGGGTCCAATGAGCAGTTCTTC	.	TRBV19	TRBJ2-1	.
CASSFWGQLGQYF	TGTGCCAGCAGCTTCTGGGGGCAATTAGGGCAGTACTTC	once	TRBV5-4	TRBJ2-7	.
CASSSGQGAYEQYF	TGTGCCAGCAGTTCTGGACAAGGGGCATACGAGCAGTACTTC	.	TRBV27	TRBJ2-7	.
CSSSFRGGYGTNEKLFF	TGTTCCAGCAGCTTCCGGGGAGGGTACGGGACTAATGAAAAACTGTTTTTT	.	TRBV7-9	TRBJ1-4	.
CASSSDRNTEAFF	TGTGCCAGCAGTTCGGACAGGAACACTGAAGCTTTCTTT	.	TRBV28	TRBJ1-1	.
CASSLGQYNEKLFF	TGCGCCAGCAGCTTGGGACAGTATAATGAAAAACTGTTTTTT	.	TRBV5-1	TRBJ1-4	.
CAWSPGTSGVTDTQYF	TGTGCCTGGAGTCCGGGGACTAGCGGGGTCACAGATACGCAGTATTTT	few	TRBV30	TRBJ2-3	TRBD2
CASRLFASGGPNEQFF	TGTGCCAGCCGCTTATTCGCTAGCGGGGGCCCCAATGAGCAGTTCTTC	once	TRBV7-2	TRBJ2-1	TRBD2
CSSSSLAGEAHEQYF	TGTTCCAGCAGCTCGTTAGCGGGAGAGGCCCACGAGCAGTACTTC	.	TRBV7-9	TRBJ2-7	TRBD2
CATSDRNRGPPRSNEQFF	TGTGCCACCAGCGACCGAAACAGGGGGCCGCCCCGATCCAATGAGCAGTTCTTC	.	TRBV15	TRBJ2-1	TRBD1
CASSLEDRGMGKLFF	TGTGCCAGCAGCTTGGAAGACAGGGGGATGGGAAAACTGTTTTTT	.	TRBV7-2	TRBJ1-4	TRBD1
CASSQEAPTNEKLFF	TGTGCCAGCAGCCAAGAAGCTCCAACTAATGAAAAACTGTTTTTT	.	TRBV4-2	TRBJ1-4	.
CASSYITGNTDTQYF	TGTGCCAGCAGTTACATTACAGGGAACACAGATACGCAGTATTTT	.	TRBV6-6	TRBJ2-3	.
CASSLEAGGLGAFF	TGCGCCAGCAGCTTGGAGGCGGGGGGGCTGGGGGCTTTCTTT	.	TRBV5-1	TRBJ1-1	.
CSFKRGYNEQFF	TGCAGCTTCAAAAGGGGTTACAATGAGCAGTTCTTC	.	TRBV29-1	TRBJ2-1	.
CASSLAGGYEQFF	TGTGCCAGCAGCTTGGCAGGGGGGTATGAGCAGTTCTTC	.	TRBV28	TRBJ2-1	.
CASSLEGRQGAGQPQHF	TGTGCCAGCAGCTTGGAAGGGCGTCAGGGGGCCGGTCAGCCCCAGCATTTT	.	TRBV5-8	TRBJ1-5	TRBD1
CASSLGGGPVEQFF	TGTGCCAGCAGCTTAGGGGGAGGGCCGGTTGAGCAGTTCTTC	once	TRBV11-3	TRBJ2-1	TRBD2
CASSLSTDTQYF	TGCGCCAGCAGCCTCAGCACAGATACGCAGTATTTT	once	TRBV5-1	TRBJ2-3	.
CASSYKWQGGDTQYF	TGTGCCAGCAGTTACAAATGGCAGGGAGGGGATACGCAGTATTTT	few	TRBV6-5	TRBJ2-3	TRBD2
CASSIAGGAGGYTF	TGTGCCAGTAGTATAGCAGGGGGCGCAGGTGGCTACACCTTC	many	TRBV19	TRBJ1-2	TRBD1
CATSAGVTYEQYF	TGTGCCACCAGCGCAGGGGTCACCTACGAGCAGTACTTC	.	TRBV15	TRBJ2-7	.
CASSLRRAGGNYGYTF	TGTGCCAGCAGTTTGAGGAGGGCAGGGGGCAACTATGGCTACACCTTC	once	TRBV27	TRBJ1-2	TRBD1
CATSSPVVLGEQFF	TGTGCCACCAGCAGTCCTGTCGTCTTGGGCGAGCAGTTCTTC	.	TRBV15	TRBJ2-1	.
CASTSVGQGYPFVYF	TGTGCCAGCACCTCAGTGGGACAGGGGTACCCGTTCGTATATTTT	once	TRBV28	TRBJ1-3	TRBD1
CASSGGTSPIQETQYF	TGTGCCAGCAGTGGGGGGACTAGCCCAATCCAAGAGACCCAGTACTTC	.	TRBV2	TRBJ2-5	TRBD2
CATSSLQGSGNTIYF	TGTGCCACCAGCAGCTTACAGGGCTCTGGAAACACCATATATTTT	.	TRBV15	TRBJ1-3	.
CASSEETGRQFF	TGTGCCAGCAGTGAGGAGACAGGCCGACAGTTCTTC	.	TRBV6-5	TRBJ2-1	.
CASSARVGSTNYGYTF	TGTGCCAGCAGCGCCCGAGTCGGGTCTACTAACTATGGCTACACCTTC	.	TRBV7-2	TRBJ1-2	.
CASSVGGQSYEQYF	TGTGCCAGCAGCGTAGGCGGACAGTCCTACGAGCAGTACTTC	.	TRBV9	TRBJ2-7	.
CASSENPGTGNYGYTF	TGTGCCAGCAGCGAAAACCCCGGGACAGGGAACTATGGCTACACCTTC	.	TRBV9	TRBJ1-2	TRBD1
CASSLGLAGINEQFF	TGTGCCAGCAGCTTGGGGCTAGCGGGAATTAATGAGCAGTTCTTC	.	TRBV5-6	TRBJ2-1	TRBD2
CASSLRQSAYEQYF	TGTGCCAGCAGCTTGAGACAATCGGCCTACGAGCAGTACTTC	.	TRBV11-2	TRBJ2-7	.
CASSSRDRAHEQFF	TGTGCCAGCTCAAGCCGGGACAGGGCCCATGAGCAGTTCTTC	.	TRBV18	TRBJ2-1	TRBD1
CASSTGTRYGYTF	TGTGCCAGTAGTACCGGGACTCGCTATGGCTACACCTTC	.	TRBV19	TRBJ1-2	.
CASSPRQVSSYNEQFF	TGTGCCAGCAGCCCTAGACAGGTTAGCTCCTACAATGAGCAGTTCTTC	few	TRBV7-8	TRBJ2-1	.
CASSYFSGAGYGYTF	TGTGCCAGCAGTTACTTTTCAGGGGCTGGCTATGGCTACACCTTC	.	TRBV6-5	TRBJ1-2	.
CASSLQTGLATEEQYF	TGTGCCAGCAGCTTACAAACGGGACTAGCGACGGAGGAGCAGTACTTC	few	TRBV7-2	TRBJ2-7	TRBD2
CATTGKGEKLFF	TGTGCTACGACAGGGAAGGGTGAAAAACTGTTTTTT	.	TRBV2	TRBJ1-4	TRBD1
CASASGASYEQYF	TGTGCCAGCGCTAGCGGGGCCTCCTACGAGCAGTACTTC	.	TRBV19	TRBJ2-7	TRBD2
CASSWDSLLSF	TGCGCCAGCAGTTGGGACAGCCTCTTGTCCTTC	.	TRBV10-2	TRBJ1-2	TRBD1
CASSLQGSGHHEQYF	TGTGCCAGCAGCTTACAGGGAAGCGGGCACCACGAGCAGTACTTC	.	TRBV7-9	TRBJ2-7	.
CASSPRQASAKNIQYF	TGTGCCAGCAGCCCGAGACAGGCGTCAGCCAAAAACATTCAGTACTTC	.	TRBV14	TRBJ2-4	.
CASSPPGQGINYEQYF	TGTGCCAGCAGCCCCCCGGGACAGGGTATCAACTACGAGCAGTACTTC	.	TRBV7-2	TRBJ2-7	TRBD1
CASSYERDSRYGYTF	TGTGCCAGCAGTTACGAAAGGGACTCGCGCTATGGCTACACCTTC	.	TRBV6-5	TRBJ1-2	.
CASRLRGTDAYGYTF	TGTGCCAGCAGGCTCAGGGGGACAGACGCCTATGGCTACACCTTC	.	TRBV6-5	TRBJ1-2	TRBD1
CASSFQGTPTGYTF	TGTGCCAGCAGCTTTCAGGGCACTCCGACGGGCTACACCTTC	once	TRBV5-6	TRBJ1-2	.
CASSPFRTDTQYF	TGTGCCAGCAGCCCGTTTAGAACAGATACGCAGTATTTT	.	TRBV7-2	TRBJ2-3	.
CASSGGLAGANEQYF	TGTGCCAGCAGCGGGGGACTAGCGGGAGCGAACGAGCAGTACTTC	.	TRBV5-4	TRBJ2-7	TRBD2
CASSSRTGINYGYTF	TGTGCCAGCAGCTCCCGGACAGGGATTAACTATGGCTACACCTTC	.	TRBV7-8	TRBJ1-2	TRBD1
CAISPWGRGQDTQYF	TGTGCCATCAGCCCCTGGGGGCGGGGGCAGGATACGCAGTATTTT	.	TRBV10-3	TRBJ2-3	.
CASSVDPGTGGNGYTF	TGTGCCAGCAGCGTAGACCCCGGGACAGGGGGCAATGGCTACACCTTC	.	TRBV9	TRBJ1-2	TRBD1
CASSLRPGLVGDEQFF	TGCGCCAGCAGCCTTAGACCGGGACTAGTTGGTGATGAGCAGTTCTTC	.	TRBV4-3	TRBJ2-1	TRBD2